The T cell receptor beta chain described here comes from a study of spatial heterogeneity in lung cancer. TCRdb re-called the 5' RACE reads through MiXCR, storing one row per CDR3 protein. Of tens of thousands of distinct CDR3 sequences in the sample, about 9.8% are singletons; the top ten hold about 22%. In this sample, this clonotype turned up a few times. Its antigen is not known. Sample time point: blood at routine non-recurrence follow-up after resection. Overall study findings and caveats: The appearance of ubiquitous expanded tumor TCRs in blood was greater at resection than follow-up.

The receptor was derived from a male donor with early-stage non-small cell lung cancer. The sequences come from PBMCs, collected at follow-up.

The CDR3, as DNA: TGTGCCAGCAGCCAAGAGTTACTAGCGGGGGGAGATACGCAGTATTTT. It translates to CASSQELLAGGDTQYF. V gene TRBV14 combines with J gene TRBJ2-3, with 12 bases that match TRBD2. Germline V gene data show CDR1 as SGHDN and CDR2 as FVKESK. The V and J ends lost 0 bases and 5 bases, in that order; junction bases with no gene match: 3. The CDR3 contains 16 residues. Full variable domain (remainder filled in from reference TRBV14 and TRBJ2-3): EAGVTQFPSHSVIEKGQTVTLRCDPISGHDNLYWYRRVMGKEIKFLLHFVKESKQDESGMPNNRFLAERTGGTYSTLKVQPAELEDSGVYFCASSQELLAGGDTQYFGPGTRLTVL.